This entry concerns a single TCR beta chain. No antigen is known for it. Repertoires were generated with immunoSEQ multiplex PCR, while TCRdb's copy carries only in-frame clones and drops some. The repertoire holds some 140,000 clones, with approximately 90% as singletons. This sample is part of a study of cytomegalovirus exposure and HLA in healthy donors. Whole-study results and caveats: The study found most TCR sequences rare, yet found some public TCRs in many donors.

J gave up 0 bases and V 5 bases, and 7 bases lay outside the gene matches. The germline V gene encodes CDR1 SEHNR and CDR2 FQNEAQ (reference sequence). This CDR3 has 16 amino acids. This chain connects TRBV7-9 to TRBJ2-1; 7 bases fit TRBD2. Sequenced input: PBMCs. This clonotype was obtained from a woman between 25 and 40 years old in good health and CMV-seropositive. This CDR3 is CASSPRAGSSYNEQFF. The CDR3 DNA is TGTGCCAGCAGCCCGCGAGCGGGAAGCTCCTACAATGAGCAGTTCTTC.